These 3 T cell receptor beta chains share one sample of origin, sequenced in a study of cytomegalovirus exposure and HLA in healthy donors. PCR was performed using 60 Vbeta and 13 Jbeta primers. TCRdb's table, derived via immunoSEQ multiplex PCR, lists solely in-frame clones and lacks some. The sample holds some 190,000 clones, more than 70% seen once. The sequenced sample was PBMCs. These receptors originate from a girl aged 5 to 17 in good health and CMV-seropositive.

Only a few counts were recorded for this clone. The chain is built from TRBV11-2 and TRBJ2-5, with TRBD2 matching 7 bases. There are 17 residues in the CDR3. V shed 5 bases, J shed 3 bases, and the junction held 15 bases outside the gene matches. CDR1 SGHAT and CDR2 FQNNGV come from the germline V gene. The CDR3 region is CASSPDSGGSTKETQYF. CDR3 coding DNA: TGTGCCAGCAGCCCCGATTCAGGCGGGAGCACCAAAGAGACCCAGTACTTC.

The V and J genes are TRBV6-5 and TRBJ2-5, with 7 bases fitting TRBD1. J lost 4 bases, V lost 5 bases, and 1 base had no gene match. Germline CDR1 MNHEY, CDR2 SVGAGI. The CDR3 totals 12 residues. The DNA of the CDR3 is TGTGCCAGCAGTCGGGACAGAGAGACCCAGTACTTC. Translating it yields CASSRDRETQYF.

The V call is TRBV6-5, the J call TRBJ1-5; a possible D gene is TRBD1 (5 bases). The germline V gene encodes CDR1 MNHEY and CDR2 SVGAGI. V was trimmed by 5 bases and J by 7 bases, leaving 9 bases between them. The CDR3 has 12 residues. The DNA for the CDR3 is TGTGCCAGCAGTCCCGGGGGACAGCCCCAGCATTTT. The encoded protein is CASSPGGQPQHF.